This T cell receptor beta chain was recorded in a study of cytomegalovirus exposure and HLA in healthy donors (dated by TCRdb to the late 2010s). For the study in its entirety: An earlier analysis of some 600 of the donors reported 276 Gb of sequence data and 117 million unique TCR beta sequences obtained from approximately 180 million T cells. Around 320 gigabases of sequencing data and 78 million or so unique TCR sequences were included in an early release covering over 600 HLA-typed donors. Among the roughly 400 genotyped donors, around 81% belonged to the genetic ancestry cluster associated with self-reported Caucasian donors. The study aimed to test whether cataloging public T cell receptors could reveal signatures of past pathogen exposure. The study used immunosequencing to profile the T cell repertoires of 670 or so subjects and linked those repertoires to cytomegalovirus serostatus. A separate validation cohort of approximately 130 different subjects was used in addition to the approximately 700-subject first cohort. High-throughput TCR immunosequencing, statistical association of individual TCRs with disease status, and machine learning were combined to predict cytomegalovirus infection status. A later analysis re-examined previously published TCR beta repertoires from more than 650 donors and added high-resolution HLA genotyping to investigate patterns of TCR occurrence. In the later analysis, no new phenotypic data were used to find candidate immune exposures; instead, reliance was placed on TCR beta sequences and their occurrence across donors. An earlier analysis of approximately 580 of the donors used high-throughput TCR beta sequencing to judge whether each TCR beta V gene segment behaved as functional or pseudogenic. Donor age, sex, ethnicity and CMV serostatus were compiled together with the repertoire data. In a later genetic analysis, genome-wide SNP genotypes for about 60% of the 666 donors were used, and that subset was treated as a discovery cohort. All discovery cohort repertoires had been generated using a single sequencing platform. HLA typing covered class I and class II loci at four-digit resolution. Typing coverage varied by locus: about 620-630 donors for A, B, C, DRB1 and DQB1; 500 to 550 for DQA1; 606 for DPA1; more than 450 for DPB1. Because of strong linkage in the cohort, 5 or 6 DR-DQ haplotypes were treated as single units for association and clustering. On average, around 200,000 unique TCR beta nucleotide sequences were sequenced per donor among some 430 genotyped donors of the cohort, with roughly 18% of those sequences being non-productive.

Trimming takes 3 bases off V and 6 bases off J; junction bases not matched to a gene: 6. CDR1 and CDR2, per the germline V gene, are SGHTA and FQGNSA. The CDR3 holds 15 amino acids from the cysteine to the phenylalanine. Only the CDR3 portion is preserved as DNA: 45 bases, with reading frame beginning at the first base. The library was generated by the immunoSEQ multiplex PCR assay. A mixture of 60 forward primers for TCR Vbeta segments and 13 reverse primers for TCR Jbeta segments was used in the multiplex PCR. Amplification of the CDR3 region of rearranged TCR beta genes was performed with a multiplex PCR assay on genomic DNA. The amplified TCR beta libraries were sequenced on the Illumina HiSeq System as 87-base-pair reads. For the original study's pipeline: In a later analysis, about 80 million unique TCR beta chains were counted across the 500 to 700 repertoires, and roughly 11 million of these chains were shared by at least two donors. Raw reads were error-corrected and collapsed into unique sequences with a nearest-neighbor algorithm that merged closely related sequences to remove PCR and sequencing errors. Alignment of CDR3 sequences to IMGT reference sequences was used to assign V, D and J gene segments. For a sequence to be retained, a match of at least six nucleotides was required to both a V gene segment and a J gene segment. A rearrangement was called productive if the CDR3 had no stop codons and remained in frame with V and J, and every other rearrangement was called non-productive. CDR3 was defined by IMGT convention, running from the second conserved V-encoded cysteine to the conserved J-encoded phenylalanine. Sequences without an unambiguous match to a single V gene segment were excluded from the earlier analysis of approximately 600 of the donors. In an earlier analysis of some 590 of the donors, a V segment was called functional when productive rearrangements were above 56.7%, and segregating when the standard deviation between donors exceeded 5%. To diagnose cytomegalovirus status from the catalog of TCR beta chain sequences, a statistical classification framework was built. A later analysis assigned V and J genes by comparing TCR nucleotide sequences with IMGT/GENE-DB human TR gene sequences. Using the TCRdist pipeline, a later analysis assigned CDR3 sequences along with most-parsimonious VDJ recombination scenarios. In a later analysis, each TCR beta chain was defined by its CDR3 amino acid sequence together with its V-gene family, and reads without a unique V-gene family were excluded. A later analysis removed several hundred highly shared, low-generation-probability nucleotide sequences to deal with suspected cross-contamination and a sequencing artifact. For each public chain, a later analysis derived a clonal expansion index from normalized ranks of inferred template counts within each repertoire. A later analysis computed generation probabilities with a VDJ recombination model fitted to out-of-frame rearrangements, and checked the results against IGoR. A later analysis scored TCR-TCR, TCR-HLA and TCR-CMV co-occurrence with hypergeometric tests, applying a repertoire-size bias correction to TCR pairs. False discovery rates were estimated in a later analysis by permuting HLA or CMV assignments 20 times. A later analysis grouped co-occurring TCRs with DBSCAN, adding TCRdist sequence similarity when clustering within HLA-allele-positive subsets. Co-occurrence clustering excluded repertoires with fewer than 30,000 or more than 120,000 public chains, plus five with anomalous nucleotide sharing. Entries here come from immuneACCESS through TCRdb and include only in-frame sequences with V and J called. Some clones fail to appear in such tables; in the studies checked, an unresolved V gene covers under half of the shortfall, and the cause of the remainder is unknown. From that table come the V and J calls and clone size; the DNA was used to work out D and trimming. Across this sample there are 100,000 or so clones, with 78% seen only once. Roughly 5.7% of the sample goes to the ten largest clones.

The cohort consisted of 650 to 700 healthy bone marrow donors. All cohort members were sampled while nominally healthy, although unrecorded immune exposures were likely present. The donor was CMV seronegative and belonged to the group of 350 to 400 seronegative cohort members. Each donor provided a peripheral blood sample, and peripheral blood mononuclear cells were used for TCR beta sequencing. The Qiagen DNeasy Blood Extraction Kit was used to extract genomic DNA from the blood cell samples. This clone was counted only a few times. Its antigen remains undetermined. No per-base quality is available; no much larger clone lies one base away. What the study reported, not specific to this receptor: In an earlier analysis of more than 500 of the donors, most TCR beta V segments appeared in productive rearrangements about 87% or about 30% of the time, broadly matching IMGT annotations. A total of roughly 160 TCR beta chains were listed by the study as associated with cytomegalovirus. Presence/absence analyses assumed roughly uniform sequencing depth across donors, an assumption that may not hold. Compared with the 666-donor mean, donors in an Asian-associated ancestry cluster had fewer N-insertions in productive TCRs, according to a later genetic analysis. Because counts were too low, approximately 18 rarely observed V segments, including chromosome 9 orphons, were excluded from the earlier analysis of fewer than 650 of the donors. The cohort was sequenced for TCR beta chains only, and without alpha or paired-chain data the features that could be detected were limited. Linkage disequilibrium might explain the correlated functional status among segregating V segments, but an unknown experimental factor could not be ruled out. Because HLA typing was unavailable for some donors at each locus, only the typed subset was used in association tests. A further reported finding was that TCR beta sequences accurately predicted the HLA-A and HLA-B alleles for most subjects in the first cohort. A cluster of highly shared sequence variants was judged likely to be a technical artifact of the sequencing pipeline. In a later genetic analysis, a missense DCLRE1C variant was associated with V-gene and J-gene trimming of TCR beta chains, and the association was replicated in an independent cohort. Specific HLA alleles were associated with more than 15,000 TCR beta sequences at a false discovery rate of 0.05 in a later analysis. Most TCR sequences were observed very rarely across donors, whereas some public TCRs were present in many individuals. In a later analysis, TCR association rates were found to vary across HLA loci, with the most associated TCRs seen for DRB1 alleles and the fewest for HLA-C alleles. In vitro tests confirmed that a few of the cytomegalovirus-associated TCR beta chains recognize cytomegalovirus antigens. The authors suggested that the approach could potentially be generalized to other disease states and immunological phenotypes. In a later analysis, several top co-occurrence clusters were reported to appear linked to parvovirus B19, influenza, CMV and Epstein-Barr virus. When HLA alleles, especially DR and DQ, strongly co-occurred, TCR associations were difficult to assign to individual alleles. CMV serostatus was the only immune exposure information available for the cohort. The classifier was reported to diagnose cytomegalovirus status with high specificity and sensitivity in both the original cohort and the validation cohort. A later analysis found that HLA-associated TCR beta chains were more clonally expanded and had lower generation probabilities than equally common non-associated chains. Some IMGT-functional V segments, including TRBV6-2 and TRBV6-3, could not be distinguished by the 87-base-pair reads and were therefore excluded. A later analysis found that most CMV-associated TCR beta chains appeared HLA-restricted, with HLA associations seemingly driven largely by CMV exposure.

This sequence uses TRBV7-2 and TRBJ2-7, and TRBD2 matches 12 of the central bases. The source of this sequence is a male donor in good health and CMV-seronegative. The specimen was PBMCs. The DNA reads TGTGCCAGCAGCTTCCTAGCGGGAGGGCCTGCCGAGCAGTACTTC. This translates into CASSFLAGGPAEQYF.